This T cell receptor beta chain was captured by sequencing in a study of T cells in Graves' hyperthyroidism and ophthalmopathy. Study-wide context: Staff took peripheral blood when the initial diagnosis was made, before any treatment began.

The CDR3 sequence is 14 residues long. The V end lost 4 bases, the J end lost 7 bases, and 11 bases lay between the germline ends. CDR1 LGHDT and CDR2 YNNKEL come from the germline V gene (reference sequence). Hyperthyroidism of Graves' type that showed no ophthalmopathy progression within 18 months was stable. The study left out patients who had uncontrolled infection, other autoimmune disease, pregnancy or lactation. Fresh peripheral blood, 10 ml, was the source of the PBMCs. This clonotype showed up just a few times. Amplified TCR beta CDR3 regions came from RNA transcripts. The HTBI primer set was used in a first-round RT-PCR of the TCR CDR3. MiXCR, applied by TCRdb to the multiplex PCR reads, yields one record per CDR3 protein. Of under 350,000 distinct CDR3 sequences detected, around a sixth appear once; the ten largest clones hold less than 65%.

The gene calls are TRBV3-1 and TRBJ1-6; D gene ambiguous. Material for sequencing was blood. The sequence derives from a woman aged 45-60 years with Graves' hyperthyroidism. CDR3 nucleotides: TGTGCCAGCAGCCCCCGTCTGGGGAATTCACCCCTCCACTTT. Translating it yields CASSPRLGNSPLHF.